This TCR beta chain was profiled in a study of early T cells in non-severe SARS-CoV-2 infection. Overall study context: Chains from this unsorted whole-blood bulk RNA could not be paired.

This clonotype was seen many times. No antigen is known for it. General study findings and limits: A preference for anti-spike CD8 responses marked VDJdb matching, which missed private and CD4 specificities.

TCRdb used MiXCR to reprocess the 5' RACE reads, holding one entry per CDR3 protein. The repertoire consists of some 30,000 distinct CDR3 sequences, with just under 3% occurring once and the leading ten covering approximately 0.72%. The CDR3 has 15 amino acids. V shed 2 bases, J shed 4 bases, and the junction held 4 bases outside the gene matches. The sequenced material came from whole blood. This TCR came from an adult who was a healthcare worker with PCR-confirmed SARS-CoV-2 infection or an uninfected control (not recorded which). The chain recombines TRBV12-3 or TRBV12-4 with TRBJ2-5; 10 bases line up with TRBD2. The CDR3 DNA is TGTGCCAGCAGTTTAAGCGGGGGGGCCGGAGAGACCCAGTACTTC. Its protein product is CASSLSGGAGETQYF.